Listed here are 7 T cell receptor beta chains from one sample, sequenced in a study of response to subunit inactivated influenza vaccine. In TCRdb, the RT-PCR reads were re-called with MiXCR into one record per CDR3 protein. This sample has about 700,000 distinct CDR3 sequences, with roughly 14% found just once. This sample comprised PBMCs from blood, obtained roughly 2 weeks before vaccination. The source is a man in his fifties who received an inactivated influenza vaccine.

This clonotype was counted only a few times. The CDR3 coding sequence is TGTGCCAGCAGCTTAACGCGGGTTGGAACAGATACGCAGTATTTT. Protein: CASSLTRVGTDTQYF. This rearrangement joins TRBV7-9 to TRBJ2-3; D is perhaps TRBD2 (5 bases). Per germline, CDR1 SEHNR and CDR2 FQNEAQ (reference sequence). The CDR3 has 15 amino acids. V was shortened by 2 bases and J by 3 bases, with 12 bases between the two germline ends.

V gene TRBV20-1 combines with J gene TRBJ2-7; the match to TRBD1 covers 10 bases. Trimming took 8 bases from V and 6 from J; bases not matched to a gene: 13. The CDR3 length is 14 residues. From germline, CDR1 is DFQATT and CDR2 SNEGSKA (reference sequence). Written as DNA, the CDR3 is TGCAGTCCGATGGGGGGACAGGGGCGTCGCGAGCAGTACTTC. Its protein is CSPMGGQGRREQYF.

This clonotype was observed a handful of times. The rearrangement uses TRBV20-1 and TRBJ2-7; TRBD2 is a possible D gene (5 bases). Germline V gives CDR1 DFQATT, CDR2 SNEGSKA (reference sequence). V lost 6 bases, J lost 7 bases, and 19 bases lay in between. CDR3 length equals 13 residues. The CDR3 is CSAHRTGMGEQYF. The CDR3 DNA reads TGCAGTGCCCACCGAACGGGAATGGGGGAGCAGTACTTC.

CDR3 in amino acids: CASTGAYNSPLHF. CDR3 nucleotides: TGTGCCAGCACCGGTGCTTATAATTCACCCCTCCACTTT. This chain links TRBV2 with TRBJ1-6; D is unclear. This CDR3 comprises 13 residues. V was trimmed by 7 bases and J by 4 bases, leaving 8 bases between them. CDR1 and CDR2 from the germline V gene are SNHLY and FYNNEI.

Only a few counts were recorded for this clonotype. CDR3 DNA: TGTGCCAGCAGCCCCCGACTAGCGGGGGCCGGAGAGACCCAGTACTTC. This encodes CASSPRLAGAGETQYF. The V and J genes are TRBV7-2 and TRBJ2-5; 12 bases are a match to TRBD2. The CDR3 has 16 amino acids. From germline, CDR1 is SGHTA and CDR2 FQGNSA. The V segment lost 5 bases and the J segment 4 bases; nucleotides outside the gene matches: 8.

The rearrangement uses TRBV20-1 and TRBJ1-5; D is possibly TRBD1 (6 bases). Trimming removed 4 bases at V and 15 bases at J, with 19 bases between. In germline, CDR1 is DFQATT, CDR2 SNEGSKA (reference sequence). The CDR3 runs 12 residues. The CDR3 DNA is TGCAGTGCTATCCCAGGGGTAGGCCTCGCGCATTTT. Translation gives CSAIPGVGLAHF.

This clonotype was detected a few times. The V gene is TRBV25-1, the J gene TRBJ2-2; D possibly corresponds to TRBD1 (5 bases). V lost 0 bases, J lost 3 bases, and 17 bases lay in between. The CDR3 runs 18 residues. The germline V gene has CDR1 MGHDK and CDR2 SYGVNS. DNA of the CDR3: TGTGCCAGCAGTGAATATAAGGGGCGGCCACCGGACACCGGGGAGCTGTTTTTT. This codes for CASSEYKGRPPDTGELFF.